This T cell receptor (beta chain) originates from a study of blood T cell repertoires in COVID-19. The CDR3 runs to 12 residues. With 4 bases removed from V and 9 bases from J, the gap between germline ends came to 7 bases. Germline CDR1 MNHEY, CDR2 SVGAGI. This table comes from immunoSEQ multiplex PCR, and its TCRdb copy is limited to in-frame clones, with some not included. Here the sample spans 150,000 to 200,000 clones, 84% being singletons. This chain links TRBV6-5 with TRBJ1-6; D is unclear. The TCR comes from a man over 45 who had recovered from COVID-19. The sequencing sample was made of PBMCs or T cells enriched from blood (not recorded which). In nucleotides, the CDR3 is TGTGCCAGCAGTTCCCCAGGTTCACCCCTCCACTTT. This encodes CASSSPGSPLHF.